This TCR beta chain was sequenced for a study of response to subunit inactivated influenza vaccine. General observations from the study: That few new T cells are recruited by each seasonal influenza vaccination was the authors' suggestion.

V lost 0 bases, J lost 0 bases, and 6 bases stayed unmatched. The CDR3 is made up of 18 amino acids. Germline V CDR1 and CDR2: SGHAT, FQDESV (reference sequence). TCRdb reprocessed the RT-PCR reads via MiXCR and lists one record per CDR3 protein. The table lists about 500,000 distinct CDR3 sequences, around 7.9% of them singletons, with about 12% in the top ten. As for this clonotype: Its antigen is not identified.

Specimen: PBMCs from blood, collected around 25 months after vaccination. The chain is built from TRBV11-1 and TRBJ2-4; 9 bases align to TRBD2. The origin of this receptor is a man aged 50 to 69 who received an inactivated influenza vaccine. The CDR3 nucleotides are TGTGCCAGCAGCTTAGCCTTGACTAGCGGAATAGCCAAAAACATTCAGTACTTC. It codes for CASSLALTSGIAKNIQYF. Combining the CDR3 with reference TRBV11-1 and TRBJ2-4 gives the whole variable domain EAEVAQSPRYKITEKSQAVAFWCDPISGHATLYWYRQILGQGPELLVQFQDESVVDDSQLPKDRFSAERLKGVDSTLKIQPAELGDSAMYLCASSLALTSGIAKNIQYFGAGTRLSVL.